These 18 T cell receptor beta chains were all obtained from the same sample, sequenced in a study of early T cells in non-severe SARS-CoV-2 infection. MiXCR, applied by TCRdb to the 5' RACE reads, yields one record per CDR3 protein. This table has about 44,000 distinct CDR3 sequences, about 23% appearing once. The input for sequencing was whole blood, taken at baseline. Receptor source: an adult who was a healthcare worker with PCR-confirmed SARS-CoV-2 infection or an uninfected control (not recorded which).

This sequence joins TRBV6-5 and TRBJ1-3; D is undetermined. The V and J ends lost 10 bases and 2 bases respectively, with 15 bases between them. Germline CDR1 is MNHEY and CDR2 is SVGAGI. CDR3 length: 14 residues. CDR3 coding DNA: TGTGCCACACGACGGAGCACCACTGGAAACACCATATATTTT. Translated: CATRRSTTGNTIYF.

The CDR3 is CASSGPLHFWYGYTF. CDR3 coding DNA: TGTGCCAGCAGCGGTCCCTTACATTTTTGGTATGGCTACACCTTC. The chain links TRBV9 to TRBJ1-2; D not certain. Germline assignment: CDR1 SGDLS and CDR2 YYNGEE. V dropped 3 bases and J dropped 5 bases, with 17 bases sitting between them. The CDR3 sequence is 15 residues long. The full variable domain, completed using reference TRBV9 and TRBJ1-2, is DSGVTQTPKHLITATGQRVTLRCSPRSGDLSVYWYQQSLDQGLQFLIQYYNGEERAKGNILERFSAQQFPDLHSELNLSSLELGDSALYFCASSGPLHFWYGYTFGSGTRLTVV.

The table lists this clonotype with a few counts. The V and J genes are TRBV5-6 and TRBJ2-7; D not certain. Looked up from germline, CDR1 is SGHDT and CDR2 is YYEEEE. The germline V and J ends were trimmed by 5 bases and 0 bases, with 12 bases remaining between them. The CDR3 runs to 14 residues. The CDR3 reads CASRPGLLSYEQYF. CDR3 nucleotides: TGTGCCAGCAGGCCGGGCCTACTCTCCTACGAGCAGTACTTC.

The chain is built from TRBV4-1 and TRBJ1-2; no reliable D call. The ends were cut back, 1 base at V and 5 bases at J, with 11 bases in the middle. Per germline, CDR1 MGHRA and CDR2 YSYEKL. The CDR3 is 14 residues long. For the CDR3, the DNA is TGCGCCAGCAGCCAAGGGGCAGTCCTATATGGCTACACCTTC. Protein sequence: CASSQGAVLYGYTF.

This sequence joins TRBV10-3 and TRBJ2-7; 9 bases agree with TRBD2. The germline gives CDR1 ENHRY, CDR2 SYGVKD. Unmatched junction bases numbered 6, after V lost 6 bases and J lost 0 bases. The CDR3 consists of 15 residues. The CDR3 DNA reads as TGTGCCATCAGCGGGACTAGCTCTTTCTCCTACGAGCAGTACTTC. Its translation: CAISGTSSFSYEQYF.

This chain connects TRBV2 to TRBJ2-7; a possible D gene is TRBD2 (5 bases). This CDR3 has 15 residues. Trimming pared 6 bases from V and 5 bases from J, leaving 20 bases between. In germline, CDR1 is SNHLY, CDR2 FYNNEI. The CDR3 loop is CASSGLGGWGDEQYF. In DNA, the CDR3 is TGTGCCAGCAGCGGCTTAGGTGGATGGGGAGACGAGCAGTACTTC.

The chain joins TRBV11-2 to TRBJ2-1; D tentatively fits TRBD1 or TRBD2 (6 bases each). The CDR3 length is 12 residues. Germline CDR1 and CDR2: SGHAT and FQNNGV. V was clipped by 3 bases and J by 8 bases, with 8 bases between them. DNA of the CDR3: TGTGCCAGCAGCTTGGGGGGCCATGAGCAGTTCTTC. This gives the protein CASSLGGHEQFF. Full variable domain (missing parts from reference TRBV11-2 and TRBJ2-1): EAGVAQSPRYKIIEKRQSVAFWCNPISGHATLYWYQQILGQGPKLLIQFQNNGVVDDSQLPKDRFSAERLKGVDSTLKIQPAKLEDSAVYLCASSLGGHEQFFGPGTRLTVL.

The chain combines TRBV11-2 with TRBJ1-4, with 8 bases matching TRBD1. This CDR3 has 15 amino acids. Looked up from germline, CDR1 is SGHAT and CDR2 is FQNNGV. With 5 bases clipped from V and 5 bases from J, the junction kept 7 bases outside the gene matches. CDR3 sequence (DNA): TGTGCCAGCAGCCCTCCCCGGACAGGGAATGAAAAACTGTTTTTT. It encodes CASSPPRTGNEKLFF.

This clonotype was seen a handful of times. The chain carries TRBV7-8 and TRBJ2-7, with a possible D match to TRBD1 (5 bases). V was shortened by 0 bases and J by 6 bases, with 9 bases between the two germline ends. CDR3 length: 13 amino acids. Germline-derived CDR1 and CDR2 are SGHVS and FQNEAQ. The CDR3: CASSLAGVGEQYF. The CDR3 DNA reads as TGTGCCAGCAGCTTAGCAGGGGTGGGCGAGCAGTACTTC.

This clonotype was observed a single time. The CDR3 nucleotides read TGTGCCAGCAGCTTAGCGCAAGAGACCCAGTACTTC. Amino acids: CASSLAQETQYF. The chain recombines TRBV7-6 with TRBJ2-5; the D is unclear. The CDR3 runs to 12 residues. Deletions cut 0 bases from V and 2 bases from J, with 1 base between. CDR1 and CDR2 (germline): SGHVS, FNYEAQ.

This clonotype has a handful of counts. The J gene is TRBJ1-5, the V gene TRBV20-1, with 10 bases aligning to TRBD1. The V gene end was trimmed by 0 bases and the J gene end by 4 bases; junction bases not matched to a gene: 3. The V gene's germline CDR1 is DFQATT and CDR2 SNEGSKA (reference sequence). The CDR3 runs 15 residues. The CDR3 sequence is CSARDPGQGNQPQHF. DNA for the CDR3: TGCAGTGCTAGAGATCCGGGACAGGGGAATCAGCCCCAGCATTTT.

Many counts were recorded for this clonotype. CDR3 sequence (DNA): TGTGCCAGCAGCCTCCGACCCCCCTCCTACAATGAGCAGTTCTTC. Translated, it gives CASSLRPPSYNEQFF. This chain uses TRBV12-3 or TRBV12-4 with TRBJ2-1; D gene uncertain. Trimming took off 6 bases at V and 0 bases at J, with 12 bases between the two ends. This CDR3 region has 15 residues.

The chain couples TRBV4-3 to TRBJ2-7; no clear D gene. The CDR3 extends over 16 amino acids. Germline V gene sequence: CDR1 LGHNA, CDR2 YSLEER. The V gene lost 0 bases and the J gene lost 0 bases, with 12 bases spanning the gap. The CDR3 sequence: CASSQDNSPSSYEQYF. In nucleotides, the CDR3 is TGCGCCAGCAGCCAAGACAACAGTCCAAGCTCCTACGAGCAGTACTTC.

The chain employs TRBV6-2 or TRBV6-3 and TRBJ1-6, with D possibly matching TRBD1 (6 bases). Germline V gene data show CDR1 as MNHEY and CDR2 as SVGEGT. There are 16 residues in the CDR3. Trimming cost V 6 bases and J 5 bases, with 17 bases left between them. CDR3 protein: CASRAPGGGNNSPLHF. CDR3 nucleotides: TGTGCCAGCAGAGCCCCGGGGGGGGGCAATAATTCACCCCTCCACTTT.

This clonotype came up a few times. The rearrangement uses TRBV7-8 and TRBJ2-3; unclear D gene. This CDR3 region has 17 residues. With 5 bases removed from V and 0 bases from J, the gap between germline ends came to 18 bases. Looked up from germline, CDR1 is SGHVS and CDR2 is FQNEAQ. The CDR3 DNA is TGTGCCAGCAGCCCCGATGCCGGCCAGTACAGCACAGATACGCAGTATTTT. Translation gives CASSPDAGQYSTDTQYF. The full variable domain, its missing parts supplied by reference TRBV7-8 and TRBJ2-3, is GAGVSQSPRYKVAKRGQDVALRCDPISGHVSLFWYQQALGQGPEFLTYFQNEAQLDKSGLPSDRFFAERPEGSVSTLKIQRTQQEDSAVYLCASSPDAGQYSTDTQYFGPGTRLTVL.

The chain is built from TRBV7-2 and TRBJ2-1; D assignment may be TRBD1 or TRBD2 (5 bases each). CDR3 size: 14 residues. The germline gives CDR1 SGHTA, CDR2 FQGNSA. V lost 6 bases to trimming and J lost 5 bases, with 14 bases between them. CDR3 protein: CASRISGTNNEQFF. The DNA for the CDR3 is TGTGCCAGCAGAATCTCCGGGACCAACAATGAGCAGTTCTTC.

CDR3 DNA sequence: TGCAGCGTTGATGGCGAAGATACGCAGTATTTT. Its protein is CSVDGEDTQYF. The V call is TRBV29-1, the J call TRBJ2-3, with no clear D. The CDR3 spans 11 residues. V was pared by 3 bases and J by 5 bases, with 6 bases between. Germline CDR1 is SQVTM and CDR2 is ANQGSEA.

This sequence joins TRBV2 and TRBJ2-7; D perhaps matches TRBD1 (7 bases). Trimming stripped 6 bases from V and 5 bases from J, with 17 bases between. The germline gives CDR1 SNHLY, CDR2 FYNNEI. The CDR3 spans 14 residues. DNA for the CDR3: TGTGCCAGCAGAGCCGACAGGGACTCGGACGAGCAGTACTTC. It codes for CASRADRDSDEQYF.